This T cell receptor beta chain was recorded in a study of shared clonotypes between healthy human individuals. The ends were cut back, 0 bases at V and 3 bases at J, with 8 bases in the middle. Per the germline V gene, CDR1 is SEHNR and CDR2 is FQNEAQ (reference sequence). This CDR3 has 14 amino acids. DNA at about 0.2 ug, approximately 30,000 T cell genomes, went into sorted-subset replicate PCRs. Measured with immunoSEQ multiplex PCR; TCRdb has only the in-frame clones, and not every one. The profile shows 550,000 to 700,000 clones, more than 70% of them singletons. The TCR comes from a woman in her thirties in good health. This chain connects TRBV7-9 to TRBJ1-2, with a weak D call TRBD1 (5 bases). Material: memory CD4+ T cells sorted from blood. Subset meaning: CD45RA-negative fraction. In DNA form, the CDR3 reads TGTGCCAGCAGCTTAGCAGGGGACTACTATGGCTACACCTTC. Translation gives CASSLAGDYYGYTF.